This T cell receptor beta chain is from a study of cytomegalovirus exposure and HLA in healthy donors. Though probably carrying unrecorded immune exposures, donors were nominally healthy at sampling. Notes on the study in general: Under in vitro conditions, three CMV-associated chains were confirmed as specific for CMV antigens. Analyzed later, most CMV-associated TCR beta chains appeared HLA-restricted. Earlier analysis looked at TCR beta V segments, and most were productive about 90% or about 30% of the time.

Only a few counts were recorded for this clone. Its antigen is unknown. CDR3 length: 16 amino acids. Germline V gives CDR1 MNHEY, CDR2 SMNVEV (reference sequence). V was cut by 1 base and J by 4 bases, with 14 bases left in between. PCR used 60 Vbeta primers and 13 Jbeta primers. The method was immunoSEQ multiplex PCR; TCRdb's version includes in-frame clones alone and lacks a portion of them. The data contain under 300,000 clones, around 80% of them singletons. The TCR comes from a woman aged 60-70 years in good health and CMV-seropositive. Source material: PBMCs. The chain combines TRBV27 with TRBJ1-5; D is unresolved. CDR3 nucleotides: TGTGCCAGCAGTTTATATGACCCCAGGTTGAATCAGCCCCAGCATTTT. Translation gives CASSLYDPRLNQPQHF.